Included here is one T cell receptor (beta chain) sequence, with context. Antigen specificity is unknown. The data were produced by immunoSEQ multiplex PCR, yet TCRdb's version contains in-frame clones alone and is incomplete. The sample has 120,000 to 150,000 clones, 91% seen once; the top ten hold 4% to 6%. The data originate from a study of T cell responses to AZD1222 COVID-19 vaccine. Broader study findings: Breadth and depth of Spike-specific TCRs rose after two AZD1222 doses.

V lost 4 bases, J lost 5 bases, and 18 bases lay in between. Germline CDR1 and CDR2: MGHRA and YSYEKL. The CDR3 is made up of 15 amino acids. This clonotype originated in an adult in good health. V and J are TRBV4-1 and TRBJ2-7; a weak D match, TRBD1 (6 bases). This material consisted of peripheral blood, taken on day 0 of AZD1222 vaccination. The CDR3 protein is CASSPLNQGMDEQYF. In nucleotides, the CDR3 is TGCGCCAGCAGCCCACTAAACCAGGGGATGGACGAGCAGTACTTC.